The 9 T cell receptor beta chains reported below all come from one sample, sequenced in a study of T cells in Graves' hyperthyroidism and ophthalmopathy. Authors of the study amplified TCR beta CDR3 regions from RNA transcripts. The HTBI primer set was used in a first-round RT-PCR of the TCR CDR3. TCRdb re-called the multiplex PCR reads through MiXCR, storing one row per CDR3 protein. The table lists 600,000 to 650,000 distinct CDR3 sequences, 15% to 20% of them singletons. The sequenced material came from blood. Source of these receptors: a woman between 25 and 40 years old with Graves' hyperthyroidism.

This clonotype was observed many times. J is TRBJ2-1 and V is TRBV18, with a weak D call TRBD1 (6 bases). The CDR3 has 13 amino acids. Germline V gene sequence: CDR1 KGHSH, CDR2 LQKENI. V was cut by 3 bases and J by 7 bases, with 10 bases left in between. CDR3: CASSPLGANEQFF. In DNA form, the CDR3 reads TGTGCCAGCTCACCTCTGGGGGCGAATGAGCAGTTCTTC.

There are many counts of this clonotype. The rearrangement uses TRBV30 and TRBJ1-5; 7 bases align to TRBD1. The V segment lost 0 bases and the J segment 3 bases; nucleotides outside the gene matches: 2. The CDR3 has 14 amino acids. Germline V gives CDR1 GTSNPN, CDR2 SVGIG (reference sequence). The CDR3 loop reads CAWSVGTDNQPQHF. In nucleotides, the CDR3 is TGTGCCTGGAGTGTTGGGACAGACAATCAGCCCCAGCATTTT.

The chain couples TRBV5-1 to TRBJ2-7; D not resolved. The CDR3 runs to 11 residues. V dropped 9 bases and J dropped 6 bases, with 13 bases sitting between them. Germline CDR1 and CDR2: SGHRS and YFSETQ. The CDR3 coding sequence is TGCGCCAACCAGGACGTGAGCGAGCAGTACTTC. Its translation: CANQDVSEQYF.

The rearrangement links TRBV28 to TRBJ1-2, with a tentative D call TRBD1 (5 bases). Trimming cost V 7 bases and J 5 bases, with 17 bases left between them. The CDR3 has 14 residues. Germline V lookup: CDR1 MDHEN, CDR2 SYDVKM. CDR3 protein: CASTWGVGVYGYTF. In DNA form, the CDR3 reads TGTGCCAGCACTTGGGGCGTCGGGGTATATGGCTACACCTTC.

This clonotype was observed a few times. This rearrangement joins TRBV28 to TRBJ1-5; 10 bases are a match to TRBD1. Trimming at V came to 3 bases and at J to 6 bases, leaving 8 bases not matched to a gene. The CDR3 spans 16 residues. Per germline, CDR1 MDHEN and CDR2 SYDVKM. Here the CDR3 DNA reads TGTGCCAGCAGTTTTAGGGGGACAGGGGTAGGTCAGCCCCAGCATTTT. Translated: CASSFRGTGVGQPQHF.

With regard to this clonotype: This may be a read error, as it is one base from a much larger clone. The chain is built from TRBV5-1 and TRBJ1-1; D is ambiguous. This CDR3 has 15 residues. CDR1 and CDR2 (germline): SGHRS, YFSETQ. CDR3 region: CASSLAGSLNAEAFF. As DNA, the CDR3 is TGCGCCAGCAGCTTGGCAGGCAGTCTGAACGCTGAAGCTTTCTTT.

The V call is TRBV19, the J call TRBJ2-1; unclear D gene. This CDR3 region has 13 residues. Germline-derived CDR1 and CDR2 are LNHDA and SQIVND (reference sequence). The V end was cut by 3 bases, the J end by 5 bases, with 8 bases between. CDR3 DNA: TGTGCCAGTAGTATGAGGTCCCACAATGAGCAGTTCTTC. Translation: CASSMRSHNEQFF.

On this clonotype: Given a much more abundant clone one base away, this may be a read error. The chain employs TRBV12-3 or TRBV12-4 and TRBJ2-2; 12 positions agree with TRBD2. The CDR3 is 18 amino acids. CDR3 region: CAGSYRTSGIFRTGELFF. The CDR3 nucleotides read TGTGCCGGCAGTTATCGGACTAGCGGGATTTTTCGGACCGGGGAGCTGTTTTTT.

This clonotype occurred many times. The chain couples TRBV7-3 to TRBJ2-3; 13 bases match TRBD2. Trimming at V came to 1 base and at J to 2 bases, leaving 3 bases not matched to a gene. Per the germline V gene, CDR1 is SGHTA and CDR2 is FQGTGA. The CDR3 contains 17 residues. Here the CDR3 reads CASSLKLAGGATDTQYF. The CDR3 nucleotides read TGTGCCAGCAGCTTAAAACTAGCGGGAGGGGCCACAGATACGCAGTATTTT.